This record covers a single T cell receptor (beta chain). Its antigen is unknown. Amplification used 60 Vbeta primers and 13 Jbeta primers. Assay used: immunoSEQ multiplex PCR; TCRdb lists only in-frame clones, some missing. The sample gives over 200,000 clones, 85% to 90% of which show up once; 1% is in the top ten. The source of the sample is a study of cytomegalovirus exposure and HLA in healthy donors. Findings and caveats of the study: Later analysis associated a missense DCLRE1C variant with TCR beta V- and J-gene trimming.

There are 18 residues in the CDR3. The ends were cut back, 1 base at V and 9 bases at J, with 27 bases in the middle. CDR1 is MGHRA and CDR2 is YSYEKL in the germline V gene. The clonotype originates from a woman younger than 35 in good health and CMV-seronegative. The sequencing input was PBMCs. The chain joins TRBV4-1 to TRBJ2-5, with D possibly matching TRBD1 (6 bases). Written as DNA, the CDR3 is TGCGCCAGCAGCCAAGCCTATCTGGAAATATCACGGCACAGGGCCCAGTACTTC. Translating gives CASSQAYLEISRHRAQYF.